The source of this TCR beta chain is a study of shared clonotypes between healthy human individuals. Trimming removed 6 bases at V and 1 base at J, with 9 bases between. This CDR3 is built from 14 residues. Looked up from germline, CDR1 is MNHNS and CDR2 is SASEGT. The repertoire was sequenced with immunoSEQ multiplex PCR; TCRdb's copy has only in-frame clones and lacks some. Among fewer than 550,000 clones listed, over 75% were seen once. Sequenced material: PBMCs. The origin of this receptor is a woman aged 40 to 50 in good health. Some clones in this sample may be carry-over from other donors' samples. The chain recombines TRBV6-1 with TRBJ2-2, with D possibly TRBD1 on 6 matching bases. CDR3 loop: CASRATGNTGELFF. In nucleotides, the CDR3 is TGTGCCAGCAGGGCGACAGGGAACACCGGGGAGCTGTTTTTT.